These T cell receptor beta chains were read from a single sample in a study of long-term antiretroviral therapy in people with HIV. Some clones are missing from TCRdb's copy, which holds only in-frame ones; the method was immunoSEQ multiplex PCR. The sample includes 20,000 to 25,000 clones, 70% to 80% seen only once; the top ten take roughly an eighth. The material was unsorted PBMCs, obtained around 1.7 years before starting antiretroviral therapy. These receptors came from a woman aged 40 to 55 with HIV. CDR3s leave out the opening cysteine and the closing phenylalanine or tryptophan.

>TRBJ2-2|TRBV19
ASSILPRLAGDTGELF
>TRBJ2-1|TRBV7-9
ASSGTGGVSYNEQF
>TRBJ2-2|TRBV30
AWSLSAGELF
>TRBJ2-2|TRBV5-1
ASSSLETGELF
>TRBJ2-7|TRBV4-2
ASSHITAGSYEQY
>TRBJ1-1|TRBV25-1
ASNRGTEAF
>TRBJ2-2|TRBV5-4
ASSPREGTGTGELF
>TRBJ1-1|TRBV11-2
ASSLEQNTEAF
>TRBJ2-3|TRBV5-1
ASSLEGGPDTQY
>TRBJ1-4|TRBV7-5
ARSQPLSNPDRGRTFATNEKLF
>TRBJ2-1|TRBV14
ASSQEEFGTSMDEQF
>TRBJ1-6|TRBV2
ASSVQGPSLGSPLH
>TRBJ2-3|TRBV11-2
ASSPPAGAGRTDTQY
>TRBJ2-7|TRBV19
ASQTSGRPYEQY
>TRBJ1-6|TRBV2
ASRQFENSPLH
>TRBJ2-7|TRBV15
ATSAALVPYYEQY
>TRBJ2-2|TRBV7-8
ASEGRARTGELF
>TRBJ1-4|TRBV4-3
ASSQDEGRRANEKLF
>TRBJ2-5|TRBV5-5
ASSPEGVLAAQETQY
>TRBJ2-7|TRBV7-9
ASSSMGPAGEQY
>TRBJ2-7|TRBV11-2
ASSLGGFEQY
>TRBJ1-2|TRBV2
ASNGQGAYGYT
>TRBJ2-7|TRBV7-9
ASSQTAQQIFGEQY
>TRBJ1-3|TRBV7-9
ASSTISWDTIY
>TRBJ2-7|TRBV15
ATSRDLVNSYEQY